This paragraph reports one T cell receptor beta chain. Germline values: CDR1 LGHNA, CDR2 YNFKEQ. This CDR3 contains 15 residues. V lost 4 bases and J lost 10; bases outside the gene matches: 10. The assay was immunoSEQ multiplex PCR, and TCRdb's table has in-frame clones only and misses some. The profile shows hundreds of thousands of clones, around 95% of them singletons. These data belong to a study of shared clonotypes between healthy human individuals. Naive CD8 cells, CD45RO-negative and positively selected for CCR7, excluded terminally differentiated effector memory CD45RA+ cells. The clonotype comes from a woman aged 25 to 45 in good health. The chain combines TRBV4-2 with TRBJ1-1; 12 nucleotides match TRBD1. Source material: naive CD8+ T cells sorted from blood. The CDR3 is CASSLTGTGGVGAFF. The CDR3 DNA follows: TGTGCCAGCAGCCTAACCGGGACAGGGGGCGTAGGAGCTTTCTTT.